These T cell receptor beta chains were read from a single sample in a study of T cells after yellow fever vaccination. TCRdb re-called the 5' RACE reads through MiXCR, storing one row per CDR3 protein. The table includes about 550,000 distinct CDR3 sequences, over 15% detected once. Here the sequenced sample was PBMCs, taken 15 days after the yellow fever booster vaccination. Every receptor here comes from a young man who received the YFV17D yellow fever vaccine. Each CDR3 is given with its conserved first and last residue. The order of the fields is CDR3 DNA, CDR3 protein, clone size, V gene, J gene, D gene. A D gene is named only where the DNA matches it firmly. The size entry is marked missing in some rows and otherwise reads once, few, many or a size class.

CDR3nt: TGCGCCAGCAGCTTGGCCTCTAGCGGGGGTAGCACAGATACGCAGTATTTT
CDR3aa: CASSLASSGGSTDTQYF
abundance: few
v_gene: TRBV5-1
j_gene: TRBJ2-3
d_gene: TRBD2

CDR3nt: TGCGCCAGCAGCCCGGGACCGGCGAACACTGAAGCTTTCTTT
CDR3aa: CASSPGPANTEAFF
abundance: NA
v_gene: TRBV5-1
j_gene: TRBJ1-1
d_gene: NA

CDR3nt: TGTGCCAGCAGTTACCCGGGCCGGGGGGGGAGCAATCAGCCCCAGCATTTT
CDR3aa: CASSYPGRGGSNQPQHF
abundance: NA
v_gene: TRBV6-2/TRBV6-3
j_gene: TRBJ1-5
d_gene: NA

CDR3nt: TGCGCCAGCAGCCAAGACGGAGCTAGCGGGAACACCGGGGAGCTGTTTTTT
CDR3aa: CASSQDGASGNTGELFF
abundance: NA
v_gene: TRBV4-3
j_gene: TRBJ2-2
d_gene: TRBD2

CDR3nt: TGTGCCAGCAGTTACAATAGCTACGAGCAGTACTTC
CDR3aa: CASSYNSYEQYF
abundance: once
v_gene: TRBV6-2/TRBV6-3
j_gene: TRBJ2-7
d_gene: NA

CDR3nt: TGCAGTGCTCAGGCGTCCAATCAGCCCCAGCATTTT
CDR3aa: CSAQASNQPQHF
abundance: few
v_gene: TRBV20-1
j_gene: TRBJ1-5
d_gene: NA

CDR3nt: TGTGCCAGCAGTGGGGGACTAGCGGGTCCTGGGTTCTTC
CDR3aa: CASSGGLAGPGFF
abundance: few
v_gene: TRBV12-3/TRBV12-4
j_gene: TRBJ2-1
d_gene: TRBD2

CDR3nt: TGTGCCAGCAGTAACGGAGCGGGAGGGGGCGATGAGCAGTTCTTC
CDR3aa: CASSNGAGGGDEQFF
abundance: NA
v_gene: TRBV6-5
j_gene: TRBJ2-1
d_gene: TRBD2

CDR3nt: TGTGCCAGCAGCCAAGCCGGGGATGAGCAGTTCTTC
CDR3aa: CASSQAGDEQFF
abundance: once
v_gene: TRBV4-2
j_gene: TRBJ2-1
d_gene: NA

CDR3nt: TGTGCCAGCAGTTACCCATCTTCTGAAGCTTTCTTT
CDR3aa: CASSYPSSEAFF
abundance: few
v_gene: TRBV6-6
j_gene: TRBJ1-1
d_gene: NA

CDR3nt: TGTGCCAGCAGCCGAAGGGACTCTGGCTACACCTTC
CDR3aa: CASSRRDSGYTF
abundance: once
v_gene: TRBV7-2
j_gene: TRBJ1-2
d_gene: NA

CDR3nt: TGTGCCAGCAGCCTAACCCCGGGACTAGTGGGCAAAAACATTCAGTACTTC
CDR3aa: CASSLTPGLVGKNIQYF
abundance: few
v_gene: TRBV7-8
j_gene: TRBJ2-4
d_gene: TRBD2

CDR3nt: TGTGCCAGCAGTGGGGGACAGGATCAGCCCCAGCATTTT
CDR3aa: CASSGGQDQPQHF
abundance: few
v_gene: TRBV2
j_gene: TRBJ1-5
d_gene: TRBD1

CDR3nt: TGTGCCAGCAGCCAGTTGACGAAGGACACTGAAGCTTTCTTT
CDR3aa: CASSQLTKDTEAFF
abundance: few
v_gene: TRBV11-2
j_gene: TRBJ1-1
d_gene: NA

CDR3nt: TGCGCCAGCAGCTTGGTGTGGGACAGAGGGGATACGCAGTATTTT
CDR3aa: CASSLVWDRGDTQYF
abundance: few
v_gene: TRBV5-1
j_gene: TRBJ2-3
d_gene: TRBD1

CDR3nt: TGTGCTAGTGGTTTGGTATTTAGAGGGCTTGACGGGGGGGAGACCCAGTACTTC
CDR3aa: CASGLVFRGLDGGETQYF
abundance: NA
v_gene: TRBV12-5
j_gene: TRBJ2-5
d_gene: TRBD2

CDR3nt: TGCGCCAGCAGCTTCCCCCTAGCGGAGAGCCTCACAGATACGCAGTATTTT
CDR3aa: CASSFPLAESLTDTQYF
abundance: NA
v_gene: TRBV5-1
j_gene: TRBJ2-3
d_gene: TRBD2

CDR3nt: TGCAGTGCTGCCGAGATGGGCAGGGGATTTATTCAGTACTTC
CDR3aa: CSAAEMGRGFIQYF
abundance: few
v_gene: TRBV20-1
j_gene: TRBJ2-4
d_gene: NA

CDR3nt: TGTGCCAGCTCACCCCCTGGGATTAGGGTCGGCGAGACCCAGTACTTC
CDR3aa: CASSPPGIRVGETQYF
abundance: NA
v_gene: TRBV18
j_gene: TRBJ2-5
d_gene: NA

CDR3nt: TGTGCCAGCAGCAACCTAGCGGGGTCCTACAATGAGCAGTTCTTC
CDR3aa: CASSNLAGSYNEQFF
abundance: few
v_gene: TRBV7-8
j_gene: TRBJ2-1
d_gene: TRBD2

CDR3nt: TGCAGTGCTAGAGAGCGGGGGACGCAGTATTTT
CDR3aa: CSARERGTQYF
abundance: NA
v_gene: TRBV20-1
j_gene: TRBJ2-3
d_gene: TRBD2

CDR3nt: TGTGCCAGCAGCTTCGGACTGGGCACTGAAGCTTTCTTT
CDR3aa: CASSFGLGTEAFF
abundance: few
v_gene: TRBV9
j_gene: TRBJ1-1
d_gene: NA

CDR3nt: TGTGCCAGCAGTCCCCCGTTGGCGGGAGTTTACGAGCAGTACTTC
CDR3aa: CASSPPLAGVYEQYF
abundance: few
v_gene: TRBV12-3/TRBV12-4
j_gene: TRBJ2-7
d_gene: TRBD2

CDR3nt: TGTGCCAGCAGCAAGGAATCCCCACCCTCCTACGAGCAGTACTTC
CDR3aa: CASSKESPPSYEQYF
abundance: NA
v_gene: TRBV5-5
j_gene: TRBJ2-7
d_gene: NA

CDR3nt: TGTGCCAGCAGCATAGAGGGTAACAATGAGCAGTTCTTC
CDR3aa: CASSIEGNNEQFF
abundance: NA
v_gene: TRBV27
j_gene: TRBJ2-1
d_gene: NA

CDR3nt: TGTGCCAGCAGCCAAGGAGGCGGGAGTACCTACGAGCAGTACTTC
CDR3aa: CASSQGGGSTYEQYF
abundance: NA
v_gene: TRBV14
j_gene: TRBJ2-7
d_gene: TRBD2

CDR3nt: TGTGCCTCCCATGGGACTAGCGGTAGCAATGAGCAGTTCTTC
CDR3aa: CASHGTSGSNEQFF
abundance: NA
v_gene: TRBV3-1
j_gene: TRBJ2-1
d_gene: TRBD2

CDR3nt: TGCAGTGCTAGGGACCGGGACAGCCTCTCCGAGCAGTACTTC
CDR3aa: CSARDRDSLSEQYF
abundance: few
v_gene: TRBV20-1
j_gene: TRBJ2-7
d_gene: TRBD1

CDR3nt: TGCGCCAGCAAACGACAGTCCCCCGGGAACACTGAAGCTTTCTTT
CDR3aa: CASKRQSPGNTEAFF
abundance: NA
v_gene: TRBV4-3
j_gene: TRBJ1-1
d_gene: NA

CDR3nt: TGTGCCAGCAGCGCAGAACAGGGGACCTATGGCTACACCTTC
CDR3aa: CASSAEQGTYGYTF
abundance: few
v_gene: TRBV7-2
j_gene: TRBJ1-2
d_gene: TRBD1

CDR3nt: TGTGCCACCAAGGGGAGGGCCTACGAGCAGTACTTC
CDR3aa: CATKGRAYEQYF
abundance: NA
v_gene: TRBV15
j_gene: TRBJ2-7
d_gene: TRBD2

CDR3nt: TGTGCCAGCAGATCCGGGACAGGGGGATCGTACATTCAGTACTTC
CDR3aa: CASRSGTGGSYIQYF
abundance: few
v_gene: TRBV6-1
j_gene: TRBJ2-4
d_gene: TRBD1

CDR3nt: TGTGCCACAACCCAGGGGGCAATGGATACGCAGTATTTT
CDR3aa: CATTQGAMDTQYF
abundance: NA
v_gene: TRBV10-3
j_gene: TRBJ2-3
d_gene: TRBD1

CDR3nt: TGTGCCAGCAGTTACGACTTTGCCACCTACGAGCAGTACTTC
CDR3aa: CASSYDFATYEQYF
abundance: few
v_gene: TRBV6-2/TRBV6-3
j_gene: TRBJ2-7
d_gene: NA

CDR3nt: TGCGCCAGCAAGGGCCAGAATTCACCCCTCCACTTT
CDR3aa: CASKGQNSPLHF
abundance: few
v_gene: TRBV5-1
j_gene: TRBJ1-6
d_gene: NA

CDR3nt: TGTGCCAGCAGTCACTCTAGTGAGCAGTTCTTC
CDR3aa: CASSHSSEQFF
abundance: few
v_gene: TRBV14
j_gene: TRBJ2-1
d_gene: NA

CDR3nt: TGTGCCAGCAGCTTAGGACAGCTAACAAACACTGAAGCTTTCTTT
CDR3aa: CASSLGQLTNTEAFF
abundance: NA
v_gene: TRBV7-9
j_gene: TRBJ1-1
d_gene: NA

CDR3nt: TGCAGTGCCCAGGAGCAGGGGGTTGTGTCCGAGCAGTACTTC
CDR3aa: CSAQEQGVVSEQYF
abundance: NA
v_gene: TRBV20-1
j_gene: TRBJ2-7
d_gene: TRBD1

CDR3nt: TGTGCCAGCAGGGTCGGACGGAGGAACACCGGGGAGCTGTTTTTT
CDR3aa: CASRVGRRNTGELFF
abundance: NA
v_gene: TRBV12-3/TRBV12-4
j_gene: TRBJ2-2
d_gene: NA

CDR3nt: TGCGCCAGCAGCCAAGGGGCCCAGGGGTACGAGCAGTACTTC
CDR3aa: CASSQGAQGYEQYF
abundance: NA
v_gene: TRBV4-3
j_gene: TRBJ2-7
d_gene: NA

CDR3nt: TGTGCCAGCAGCTCGCTGGCTACTAGCGGGTACCAAGAGACCCAGTACTTC
CDR3aa: CASSSLATSGYQETQYF
abundance: few
v_gene: TRBV11-2
j_gene: TRBJ2-5
d_gene: TRBD2

CDR3nt: TGCAGTGCTATGGCGGGAGAGTGGGATACGCAGTATTTT
CDR3aa: CSAMAGEWDTQYF
abundance: few
v_gene: TRBV20-1
j_gene: TRBJ2-3
d_gene: TRBD2

CDR3nt: TGTGCCAGCAGCGACACAGGAGGGGATGGCTTAGGGGAGCAGTACTTC
CDR3aa: CASSDTGGDGLGEQYF
abundance: NA
v_gene: TRBV7-9
j_gene: TRBJ2-7
d_gene: NA

CDR3nt: TGTGCCATCAGGGACAGGGAGTACGAGCAGTACTTC
CDR3aa: CAIRDREYEQYF
abundance: few
v_gene: TRBV10-3
j_gene: TRBJ2-7
d_gene: TRBD1

CDR3nt: TGTGCCAGCAGTTTCTCCCGAGCCTCGAACACCGGGGAGCTGTTTTTT
CDR3aa: CASSFSRASNTGELFF
abundance: few
v_gene: TRBV6-2/TRBV6-3
j_gene: TRBJ2-2
d_gene: NA

CDR3nt: TGCAGTGCAGAAACCGGGACTAGCGGCTCATACGAGCAGTACTTC
CDR3aa: CSAETGTSGSYEQYF
abundance: NA
v_gene: TRBV20-1
j_gene: TRBJ2-7
d_gene: TRBD2

CDR3nt: TGTGCCAGCAGTCCCCGGGACAGGCTTAACTATGGCTACACCTTC
CDR3aa: CASSPRDRLNYGYTF
abundance: many
v_gene: TRBV2
j_gene: TRBJ1-2
d_gene: TRBD1

CDR3nt: TGTGCCAGCAGCTCCGTTGGGGGGCGTAATGAAAAACTGTTTTTT
CDR3aa: CASSSVGGRNEKLFF
abundance: once
v_gene: TRBV7-2
j_gene: TRBJ1-4
d_gene: NA

CDR3nt: TGTGCCAGCAGTTTAATCGGGGGTAATTCACCCCTCCACTTT
CDR3aa: CASSLIGGNSPLHF
abundance: NA
v_gene: TRBV12-3/TRBV12-4
j_gene: TRBJ1-6
d_gene: NA

CDR3nt: TGTGCCAGCAGCTTGGAGGTACATAGGACAGATACGCAGTATTTT
CDR3aa: CASSLEVHRTDTQYF
abundance: few
v_gene: TRBV5-4
j_gene: TRBJ2-3
d_gene: NA

CDR3nt: TGTGCCAGCAGCTCAAGACAGGAGAATTCACCCCTCCACTTT
CDR3aa: CASSSRQENSPLHF
abundance: many
v_gene: TRBV7-2
j_gene: TRBJ1-6
d_gene: NA